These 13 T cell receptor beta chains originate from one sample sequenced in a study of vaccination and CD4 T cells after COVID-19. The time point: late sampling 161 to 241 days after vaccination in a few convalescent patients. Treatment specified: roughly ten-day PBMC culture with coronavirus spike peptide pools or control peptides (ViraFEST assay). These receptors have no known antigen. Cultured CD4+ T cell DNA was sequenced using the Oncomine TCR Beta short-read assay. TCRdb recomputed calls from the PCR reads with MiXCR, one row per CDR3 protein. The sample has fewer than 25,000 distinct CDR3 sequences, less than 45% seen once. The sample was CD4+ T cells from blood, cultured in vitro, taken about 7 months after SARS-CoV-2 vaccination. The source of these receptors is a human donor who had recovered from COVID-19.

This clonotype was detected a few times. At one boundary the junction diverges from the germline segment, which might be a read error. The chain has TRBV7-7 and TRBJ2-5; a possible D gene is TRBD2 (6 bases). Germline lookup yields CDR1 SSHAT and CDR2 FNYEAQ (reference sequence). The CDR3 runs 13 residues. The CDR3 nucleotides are TGTGCTAGCAGCTTAGCGGTACAAGAGACCCAGTACTTC. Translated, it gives CASSLAVQETQYF.

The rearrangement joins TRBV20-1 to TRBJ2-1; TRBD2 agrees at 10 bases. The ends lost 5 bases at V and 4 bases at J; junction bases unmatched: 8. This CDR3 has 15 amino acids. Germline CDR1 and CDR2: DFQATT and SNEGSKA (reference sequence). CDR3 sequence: CSAHPPSGGYNEQFF. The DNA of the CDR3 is TGCAGTGCTCACCCTCCTAGCGGGGGTTACAATGAGCAGTTCTTC.

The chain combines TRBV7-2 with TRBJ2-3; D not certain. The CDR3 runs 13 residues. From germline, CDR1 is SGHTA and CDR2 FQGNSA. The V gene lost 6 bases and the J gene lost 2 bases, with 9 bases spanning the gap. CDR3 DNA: TGTGCCAGCAGGCCATCAACCACAGATACGCAGTATTTT. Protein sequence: CASRPSTTDTQYF.

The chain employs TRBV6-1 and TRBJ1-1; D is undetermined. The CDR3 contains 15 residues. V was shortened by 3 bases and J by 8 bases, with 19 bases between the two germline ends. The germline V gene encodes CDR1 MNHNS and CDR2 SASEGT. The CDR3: CASSDLRWGGYEAFF. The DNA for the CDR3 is TGTGCCAGCAGTGACCTCAGATGGGGAGGGTACGAAGCTTTCTTT.

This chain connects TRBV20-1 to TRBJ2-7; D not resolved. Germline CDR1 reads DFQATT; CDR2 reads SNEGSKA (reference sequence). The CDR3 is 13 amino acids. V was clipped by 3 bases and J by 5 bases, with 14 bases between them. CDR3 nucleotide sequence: TGCAGTGCTAGTGTCAGCAGTGGGAACGAGCAGTACTTC. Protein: CSASVSSGNEQYF.

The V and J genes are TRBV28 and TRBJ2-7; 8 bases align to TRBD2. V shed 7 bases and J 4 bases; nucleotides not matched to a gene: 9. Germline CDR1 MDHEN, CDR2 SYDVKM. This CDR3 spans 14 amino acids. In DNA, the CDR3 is TGTGCCAGCATCAAGGGACTAGGGGAGTACGAGCAGTACTTC. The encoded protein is CASIKGLGEYEQYF.

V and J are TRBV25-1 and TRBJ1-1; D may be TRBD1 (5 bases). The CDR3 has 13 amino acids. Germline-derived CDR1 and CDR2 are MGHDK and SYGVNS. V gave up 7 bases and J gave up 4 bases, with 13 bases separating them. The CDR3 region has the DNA TGTGCCAGCACGTCGGGGAGGGGCACTGAAGCTTTCTTT. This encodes CASTSGRGTEAFF.

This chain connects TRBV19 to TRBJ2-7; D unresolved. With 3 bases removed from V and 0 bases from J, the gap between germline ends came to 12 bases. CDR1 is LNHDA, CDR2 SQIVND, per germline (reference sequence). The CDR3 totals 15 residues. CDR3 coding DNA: TGTGCCAGTAGTATGGTCCAAACGAGCTCCTACGAGCAGTACTTC. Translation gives CASSMVQTSSYEQYF.

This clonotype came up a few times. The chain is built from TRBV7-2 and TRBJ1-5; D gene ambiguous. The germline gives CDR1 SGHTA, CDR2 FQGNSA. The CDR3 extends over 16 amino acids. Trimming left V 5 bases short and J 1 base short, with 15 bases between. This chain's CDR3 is CASSLVGAGSNQPQHF. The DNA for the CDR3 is TGTGCCAGCAGCCTAGTAGGAGCCGGGAGCAATCAGCCCCAGCATTTT.

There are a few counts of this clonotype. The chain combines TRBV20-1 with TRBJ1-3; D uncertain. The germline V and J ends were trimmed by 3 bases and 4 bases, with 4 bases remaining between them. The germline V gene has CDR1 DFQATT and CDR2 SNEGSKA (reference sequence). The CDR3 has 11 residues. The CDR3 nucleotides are TGCAGTGCTAGCCCCGGAAACACCATATATTTT. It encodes CSASPGNTIYF.

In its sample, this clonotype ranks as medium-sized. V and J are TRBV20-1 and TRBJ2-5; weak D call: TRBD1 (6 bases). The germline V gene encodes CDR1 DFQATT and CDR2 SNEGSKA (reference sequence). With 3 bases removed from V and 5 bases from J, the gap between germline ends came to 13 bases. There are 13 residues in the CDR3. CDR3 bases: TGCAGTGCTAGTCAAGGGGGTACGGAGACCCAGTACTTC. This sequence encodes CSASQGGTETQYF.

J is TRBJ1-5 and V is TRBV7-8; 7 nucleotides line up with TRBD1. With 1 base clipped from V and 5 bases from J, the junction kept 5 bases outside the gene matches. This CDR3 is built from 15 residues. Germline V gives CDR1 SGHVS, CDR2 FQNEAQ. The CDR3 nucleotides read TGTGCCAGCAGCTTAGAGTGGCAGGGGGATCAGCCCCAGCATTTT. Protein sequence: CASSLEWQGDQPQHF. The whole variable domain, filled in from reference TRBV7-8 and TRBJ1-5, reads GAGVSQSPRYKVAKRGQDVALRCDPISGHVSLFWYQQALGQGPEFLTYFQNEAQLDKSGLPSDRFFAERPEGSVSTLKIQRTQQEDSAVYLCASSLEWQGDQPQHFGDGTRLSIL.

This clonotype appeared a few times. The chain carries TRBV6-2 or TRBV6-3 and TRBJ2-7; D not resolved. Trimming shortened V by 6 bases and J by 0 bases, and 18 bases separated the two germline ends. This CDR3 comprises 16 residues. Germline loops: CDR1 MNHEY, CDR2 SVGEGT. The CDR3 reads CASSPWSTRPSYEQYF. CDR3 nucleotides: TGTGCCAGCAGCCCTTGGTCCACAAGACCCTCCTACGAGCAGTACTTC.